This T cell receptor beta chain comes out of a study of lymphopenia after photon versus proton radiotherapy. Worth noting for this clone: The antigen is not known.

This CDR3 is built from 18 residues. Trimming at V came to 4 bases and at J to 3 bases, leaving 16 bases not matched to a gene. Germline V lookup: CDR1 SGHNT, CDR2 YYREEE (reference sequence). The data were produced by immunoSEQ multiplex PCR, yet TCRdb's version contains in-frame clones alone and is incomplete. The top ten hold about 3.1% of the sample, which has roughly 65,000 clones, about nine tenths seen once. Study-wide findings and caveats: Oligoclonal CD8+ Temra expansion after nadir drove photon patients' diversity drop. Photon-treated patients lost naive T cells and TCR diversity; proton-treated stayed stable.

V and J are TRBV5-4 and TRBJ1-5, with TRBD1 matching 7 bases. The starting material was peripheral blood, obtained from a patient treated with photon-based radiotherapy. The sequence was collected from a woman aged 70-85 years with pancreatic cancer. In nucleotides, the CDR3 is TGTGCCAGCAGCCAGGGGGGCTTCGCGGGCCTTATCAATCAGCCCCAGCATTTT. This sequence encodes CASSQGGFAGLINQPQHF.